This T cell receptor beta chain was found in a study of blood T cell repertoires in COVID-19. Study overall: Sites in the United States, Italy and Spain provided acute and convalescent COVID-19 samples. T cells, B-cell-depleted T cells, or PBMCs provided the cDNA or gDNA that served as material.

Using immunoSEQ multiplex PCR, the repertoire was profiled, and TCRdb retains in-frame clones only, with some absent. The repertoire includes about 240,000 clones, 82% of them detected once, and around 8% sits in the top ten. J was trimmed by 3 bases and V by 4 bases; bases with no gene match: 6. CDR3 length: 17 amino acids. CDR1 ENHRY and CDR2 SYGVKD come from the germline V gene. The clonotype comes from a woman older than 75 with COVID-19, enrolled during active disease. Sequenced material: peripheral blood. The gene calls are TRBV10-3 and TRBJ2-3; the match to TRBD2 covers 14 bases. The CDR3, as DNA: TGTGCCATCAGTGGGGGGACTAGCGGGGGATCTACAGATACGCAGTATTTT. This codes for CAISGGTSGGSTDTQYF.